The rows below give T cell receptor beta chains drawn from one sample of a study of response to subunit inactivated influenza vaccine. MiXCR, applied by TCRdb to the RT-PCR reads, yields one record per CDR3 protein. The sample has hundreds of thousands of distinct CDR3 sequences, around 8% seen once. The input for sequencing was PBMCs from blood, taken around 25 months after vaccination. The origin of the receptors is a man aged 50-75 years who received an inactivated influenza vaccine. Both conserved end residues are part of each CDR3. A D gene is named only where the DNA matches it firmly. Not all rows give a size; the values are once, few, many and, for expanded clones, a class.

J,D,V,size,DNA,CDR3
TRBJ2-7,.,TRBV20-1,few,TGCAGTGCTAGAGTTGGCGACTCCGCCGGGCAGTACTTC,CSARVGDSAGQYF
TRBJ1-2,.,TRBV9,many,TGTGCCAGCAGCCCAGGGACGGATGGCTACACCTTC,CASSPGTDGYTF
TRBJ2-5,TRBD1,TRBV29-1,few,TGCAGCGTTGAGGGCAGGGGGCAAATTTCGCCTGAAAAGACCCAGTACTTC,CSVEGRGQISPEKTQYF
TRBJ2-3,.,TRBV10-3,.,TGTGCCATCCAGAACCGGGTCACAGATACGCAGTATTTT,CAIQNRVTDTQYF
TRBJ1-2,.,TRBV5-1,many,TGCGCCAGCAGCTTAAGCCAGAACTATGGCTACACCTTC,CASSLSQNYGYTF
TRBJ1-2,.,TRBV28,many,TGTGCCAGCAGTTTGAACTTCGGTAATCTCTATGGCTACACCTTC,CASSLNFGNLYGYTF
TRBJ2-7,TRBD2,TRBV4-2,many,TGTGCCAGCAGCCAAGAGGCGGGAGGGCCCTACGAGCAGTACTTC,CASSQEAGGPYEQYF
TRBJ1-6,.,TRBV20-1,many,TGCAGTGCCCCGGAGGGATCTAATTCACCCCTCCACTTT,CSAPEGSNSPLHF
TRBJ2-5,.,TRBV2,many,TGTGCCAGCAGTGAGTTTTCCCAAGAGACCCAGTACTTC,CASSEFSQETQYF
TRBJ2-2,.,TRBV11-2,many,TGTGCCAGCAGCTTAGATGGGCGCAACACCGGGGAGCTGTTTTTT,CASSLDGRNTGELFF
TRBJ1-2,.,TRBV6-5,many,TGTGCCAGCAGTTACTCGGTCGCAGGAATAAATGGCTACACCTTC,CASSYSVAGINGYTF
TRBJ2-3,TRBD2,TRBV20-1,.,TGCAGTGCTATTAGCGGGAGGACCAGCCGCACAGATACGCAGTATTTT,CSAISGRTSRTDTQYF
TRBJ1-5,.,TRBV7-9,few,TGTGCCAGCAGCCCAACAGGGATTCAGCCCCAGCATTTT,CASSPTGIQPQHF
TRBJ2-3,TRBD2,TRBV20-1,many,TGCAGTGCTAGACGACTAGCGGGACCCACAGATACGCAGTATTTT,CSARRLAGPTDTQYF
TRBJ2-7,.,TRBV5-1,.,TGCGCCAGCAGCTTGGGCGGGTTGTCCATGGGCTACGAGCAGTACTTC,CASSLGGLSMGYEQYF
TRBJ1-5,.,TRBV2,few,TGTGCCAGCAAGGGTCCAGGGGATCAGCCCCAGCATTTT,CASKGPGDQPQHF
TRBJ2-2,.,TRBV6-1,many,TGTGCCTGCCGGCCGCAGAACACCGGGGAGCTGTTTTTT,CACRPQNTGELFF
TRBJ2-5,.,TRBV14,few,TGTGCCAGCAGCGAATATTGGTCCGAGACCCAGTACTTC,CASSEYWSETQYF
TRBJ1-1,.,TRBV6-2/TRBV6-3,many,TGTGCCAGCACGCGGGTCGGATGGGAAGCTTTCTTT,CASTRVGWEAFF
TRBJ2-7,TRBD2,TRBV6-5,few,TGTGCCAGCAGTGTACTGAGGGGACTAGCCTTGTACGAGCAGTACTTC,CASSVLRGLALYEQYF
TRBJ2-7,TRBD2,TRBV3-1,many,TGTGCCAGCAGCCAAAGAGCGGGAGGGAACGACGAGCAGTACTTC,CASSQRAGGNDEQYF
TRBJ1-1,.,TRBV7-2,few,TGTGCCAGCAGCTTGTTGGGGAGGGGGTTGAACACTGAAGCTTTCTTT,CASSLLGRGLNTEAFF
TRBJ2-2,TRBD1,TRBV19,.,TGTGCCAGTAGAAAGCAGGGGGAATACACCGGGGAGCTGTTTTTT,CASRKQGEYTGELFF
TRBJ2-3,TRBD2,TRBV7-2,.,TGTGCCAGCAGCCAAATCGGGGGGTTGTCTTATACGCAGTATTTT,CASSQIGGLSYTQYF
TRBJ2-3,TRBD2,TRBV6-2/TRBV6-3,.,TGTGCCAGCAGGGCTCTAGCGGGGGGGCTGGATACGCAGTATTTT,CASRALAGGLDTQYF
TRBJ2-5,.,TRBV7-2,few,TGTGCCAGCAGCTTTGCCCGGGGAGTCCAAGAGACCCAGTACTTC,CASSFARGVQETQYF
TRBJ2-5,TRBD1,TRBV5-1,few,TGCGCCAGCAGCTCCTCAGGGGGCAACGAAGAGACCCAGTACTTC,CASSSSGGNEETQYF
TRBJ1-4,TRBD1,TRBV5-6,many,TGTGCCAGCAGCATGCGGGACAGCTTTAATGAAAAACTGTTTTTT,CASSMRDSFNEKLFF